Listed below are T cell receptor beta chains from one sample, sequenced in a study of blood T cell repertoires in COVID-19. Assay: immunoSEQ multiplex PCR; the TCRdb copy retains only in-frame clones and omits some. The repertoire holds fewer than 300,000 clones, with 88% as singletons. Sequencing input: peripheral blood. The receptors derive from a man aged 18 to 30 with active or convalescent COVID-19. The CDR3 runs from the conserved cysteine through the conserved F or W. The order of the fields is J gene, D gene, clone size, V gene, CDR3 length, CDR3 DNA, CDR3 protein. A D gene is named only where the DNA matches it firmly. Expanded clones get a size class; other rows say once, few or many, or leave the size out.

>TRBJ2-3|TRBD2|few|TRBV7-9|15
TGTGCCAGCAGCCAGACTAGCGGGGTGGCAGATACGCAGTATTTT
CASSQTSGVADTQYF
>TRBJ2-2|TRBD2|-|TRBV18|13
TGTGCCAGCTCATCCGGGACTAGCGGGGAGCTGTTTTTT
CASSSGTSGELFF
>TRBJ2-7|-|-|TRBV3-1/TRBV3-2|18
TGTGCCAGCAGCCCCCTCAGGGGCGGCATAGGGAAAGACTACGAGCAGTACTTC
CASSPLRGGIGKDYEQYF
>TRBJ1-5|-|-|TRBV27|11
TGTGCCTCTTATAGCAATCAGCCCCAGCATTTT
CASYSNQPQHF
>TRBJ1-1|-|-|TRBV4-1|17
TGCGCCAGCAGCCAAGATTGGGGCGGAGCCATGAACACTGAAGCTTTCTTT
CASSQDWGGAMNTEAFF
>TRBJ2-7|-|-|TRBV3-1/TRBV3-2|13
TGTGCCAGCAGCCAAGATCCGAGTAGCGAGCAGTACTTC
CASSQDPSSEQYF
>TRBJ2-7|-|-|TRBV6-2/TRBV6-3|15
TGTGCCAGCAGCCCTCGGGCTAGCGTATTTTACGAGCAGTACTTC
CASSPRASVFYEQYF
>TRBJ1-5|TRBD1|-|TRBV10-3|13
TGTGCCGTGCGACAGGGTAGGGATCAGCCCCAGCATTTT
CAVRQGRDQPQHF
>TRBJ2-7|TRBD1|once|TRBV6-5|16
TGTGCCAGCAGTTCCGGGACAGGAACGGGCTTCTACGAGCAGTACTTC
CASSSGTGTGFYEQYF
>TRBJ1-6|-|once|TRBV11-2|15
TGTGCCAGCAGCTTAGAGGGGGGGGCGGGATCACCCCTCCACTTT
CASSLEGGAGSPLHF
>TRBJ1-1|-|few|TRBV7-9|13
TGTGCCAGCATCCGCAGGGTGGGCACTGAAGCTTTCTTT
CASIRRVGTEAFF
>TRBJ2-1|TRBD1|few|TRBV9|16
TGTGCCAGCAGCGTGGAAAACAGGGGGTTCCTTAGTGAGCAGTTCTTC
CASSVENRGFLSEQFF
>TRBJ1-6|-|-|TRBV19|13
TGTGCCAGTAGTACCCAGGGTAATTCACCCCTCCACTTT
CASSTQGNSPLHF
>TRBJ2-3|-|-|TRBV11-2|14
TGTGCCAGCAGCAGGTTAGCCCTGGCAGATACGCAGTATTTT
CASSRLALADTQYF
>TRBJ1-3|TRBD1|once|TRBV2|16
TGTGCCAGCAGTGATAGACAGGGATGGGCTGGAAACACCATATATTTT
CASSDRQGWAGNTIYF
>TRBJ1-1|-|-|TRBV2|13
TGTGCTCGCGGGGGGGCACGAAACACTGAAGCTTTCTTT
CARGGARNTEAFF
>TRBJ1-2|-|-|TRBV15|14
TGTGCCACCAACCCGTCCAGGGACTTCTATGGCTACACCTTC
CATNPSRDFYGYTF
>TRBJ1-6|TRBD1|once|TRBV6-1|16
TGTGCCAGCAGTGAGCGTACAGGGGGCTATAATTCACCCCTCCACTTT
CASSERTGGYNSPLHF
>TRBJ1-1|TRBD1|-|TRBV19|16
TGTGCCAGTAGTATAGAGGGGGACAGGTGGATGCAAAAAGCTTTCTTT
CASSIEGDRWMQKAFF
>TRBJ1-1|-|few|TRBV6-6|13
TGTGCCAGCAGTACAGGACCGAACACTGAAGCTTTCTTT
CASSTGPNTEAFF
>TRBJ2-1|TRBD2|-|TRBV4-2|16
TGTGCCAGCAGCCAGACTAGCGGGGGGGCGGACAATGAGCAGTTCTTC
CASSQTSGGADNEQFF
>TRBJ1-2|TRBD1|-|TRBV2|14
TGTGCCAGCAGCCGATTGACAGGGATCTATGGCTACACCTTC
CASSRLTGIYGYTF
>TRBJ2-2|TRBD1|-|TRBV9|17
TGTGCCAGCAGCGCGGGACAGGGGACAGGGCCGCCCGGGGAGCTGTTTTTT
CASSAGQGTGPPGELFF
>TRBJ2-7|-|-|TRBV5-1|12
TGCGCCAGCAGCTTGGCGGGGAACGAGCAGTACTTC
CASSLAGNEQYF
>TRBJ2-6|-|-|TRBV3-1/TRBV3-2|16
TGTGCCAGCAGCCCAGAAACAGGGACTGGGGCCAACGTCCTGACTTTC
CASSPETGTGANVLTF
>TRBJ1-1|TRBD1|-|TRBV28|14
TGTGCCAGCAAGGAGGGGGCCCCGAACACTGAAGCTTTCTTT
CASKEGAPNTEAFF
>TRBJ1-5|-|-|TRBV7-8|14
TGTGCCAGCAGCTTATCGAGGGCATATCAGCCCCAGCATTTT
CASSLSRAYQPQHF
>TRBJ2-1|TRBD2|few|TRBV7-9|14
TGTGCCAGCAGCAATGGACTAGTATTCTATGAGCAGTTCTTC
CASSNGLVFYEQFF